This section outlines one T cell receptor (beta chain) sequence together with its context. Its antigen is as yet unknown. Only CD45RO-negative cells positively selected for CCR7 counted as naive CD8 cells, so terminally differentiated effector memory CD45RA+ cells were excluded. The donors were adults (healthy and HIV-negative) with no recent acute infections or vaccinations. Libraries were prepared by immunoSEQ multiplex PCR; TCRdb keeps only in-frame clonotypes and omits some of them. The sample holds hundreds of thousands of clones; nearly 98% are singletons and the top ten take 0.25% to 0.35%. These data belong to a study of shared clonotypes between healthy human individuals. Study in general: Participating donors consisted of two women and a few men aged 18 to 49.

Study conclusions and caveats: Only blood samples were collected, and tissue repertoires likely differ. Shared clonotypes: 4.5% to 5% naive CD4, around 4% naive CD8, around 2.4% memory CD4, 0.4% memory CD8.

V dropped 0 bases and J dropped 1; count of bases not matched to a gene: 6. CDR1 is SGHDN, CDR2 FVKESK, per germline. The CDR3 consists of 17 residues. The receptor was isolated from a man younger than 40 in good health. Specimen: naive CD8+ T cells sorted from blood. The V call is TRBV14, the J call TRBJ1-1; TRBD1 matches at 9 bases. CDR3 nucleotide sequence: TGTGCCAGCAGCCAAGAGGGGACAGGGTGGGAGAACACTGAAGCTTTCTTT. Amino acids: CASSQEGTGWENTEAFF.